The sequence of this T cell receptor (beta chain) was determined in a study of blood T cell repertoires in COVID-19. CDR1 KGHSH and CDR2 LQKENI come from the germline V gene. The CDR3 extends over 15 amino acids. Trimming took 0 bases from V and 0 from J, leaving 9 bases between them. Clones were sequenced by immunoSEQ multiplex PCR, and TCRdb holds only the in-frame ones, with some missing. This sample yields roughly 81,000 clones, of which roughly 89% are seen a single time; under 2% belongs to the top ten. The sequence came from a woman aged 50 to 65 in a cohort sampled during active COVID-19. Sequencing used peripheral blood. This rearrangement joins TRBV18 to TRBJ2-7; D call uncertain. CDR3 sequence: CASSPPQRSSYEQYF. Written as DNA, the CDR3 is TGTGCCAGCTCACCACCGCAAAGGAGCTCCTACGAGCAGTACTTC.